The present T cell receptor (beta chain) was sequenced within a study of blood T cell repertoires in COVID-19. TCRdb's copy holds only in-frame clones and misses some; the assay was immunoSEQ multiplex PCR. The sample shows approximately 220,000 clones, approximately 92% of them seen only once. Living in about 25 US areas, the participants were between roughly 18 and 89 years of age. Germline CDR1 and CDR2: LGHNT and FRNRAP. The CDR3 length is 13 residues. After removal of 3 bases from V and 6 bases from J, the junction contained 5 bases not matched to a gene. The clonotype comes from a woman aged 18-29 years in a cohort exposed to, infected with or recovered from COVID-19 (not recorded which). V is TRBV12-5 and J is TRBJ2-7; 7 nucleotides align to TRBD1. The sample taken for sequencing was PBMCs or T cells enriched from blood (not recorded which). CDR3 DNA sequence: TGTGCTAGTGGTTTTGCAGGGGGTGGCGAGCAGTACTTC. This codes for CASGFAGGGEQYF.